Following are 16 T cell receptor beta chains from one sample sequenced in a study of T-cell reconstitution after alpha-beta-depleted transplantation in children. Unique molecular identifiers were used to barcode this TCRbeta library. TCRdb re-derived calls from the PCR reads in MiXCR, one entry per CDR3 protein. The profile shows 500,000 to 600,000 distinct CDR3 sequences, 25% to 30% of them singletons. Sequenced material: PBMCs, taken before TCRalphabeta/CD19-depleted stem cell transplant. Receptor source: a boy younger than two with Wiskott-Aldrich syndrome, due to receive a stem cell transplant.

The rearrangement joins TRBV28 to TRBJ1-1; tentative D call: TRBD1 (5 bases). This CDR3 has 15 residues. Germline V gives CDR1 MDHEN, CDR2 SYDVKM. The V end was cut by 2 bases, the J end by 3 bases, with 13 bases between. CDR3 amino acids: CASSLVGQGDTEAFF. The CDR3 nucleotides are TGTGCCAGCAGTTTAGTGGGGCAGGGTGACACTGAAGCTTTCTTT.

As regards this clonotype: One end of the junction fails to match germline, which may point to a read error. The gene calls are TRBV5-6 and TRBJ2-4; D may match TRBD1 or TRBD2 (5 bases each). CDR3 size: 16 residues. The V gene's germline CDR1 is SGHDT and CDR2 YYEEEE. The DNA of the CDR3 is TGTGCCAGCAGCTCTTACTGGGACCGGGGAAGAAACAGTCAGTACTTC. Protein: CASSSYWDRGRNSQYF.

This clonotype was seen only a few times. V gene TRBV5-1 combines with J gene TRBJ2-1, with a weak D call TRBD2 (6 bases). The CDR3 is made up of 15 amino acids. Trimming took 1 base from V and 4 from J, leaving 12 bases between them. Germline V gene data show CDR1 as SGHRS and CDR2 as YFSETQ. The CDR3 bases are TGCGCCAGCAGCTTGTCGCGGGGCCAATACAATGAGCAGTTCTTC. Translation: CASSLSRGQYNEQFF.

The J gene is TRBJ2-1, the V gene TRBV3-1, with 12 bases fitting TRBD2. The CDR3 runs 17 residues. Trimming at V came to 0 bases and at J to 5 bases, leaving 5 bases not matched to a gene. Germline loops: CDR1 LGHDT, CDR2 YNNKEL (reference sequence). The CDR3 bases are TGTGCCAGCAGCCAAGATGGAGGACTAGCGGGACACAATGAGCAGTTCTTC. Amino acids: CASSQDGGLAGHNEQFF.

The J gene is TRBJ2-3, the V gene TRBV9; TRBD2 aligns across 7 bases. The CDR3 runs 16 residues. Losses at the gene ends were 0 bases for V and 3 bases for J; bases not matched to a gene: 7. Germline CDR1 SGDLS, CDR2 YYNGEE. CDR3 nucleotide sequence: TGTGCCAGCAGCGTAGGTGCGGGAGTTGGAACAGATACGCAGTATTTT. It encodes CASSVGAGVGTDTQYF.

The V call is TRBV7-9, the J call TRBJ1-3; possibly TRBD1 for D (6 bases). The germline gives CDR1 SEHNR, CDR2 FQNEAQ (reference sequence). V lost 3 bases and J 0 bases, leaving 12 bases between the germline ends. The CDR3 has 16 amino acids. CDR3 coding DNA: TGTGCCAGCAGCTTCTTCCGGGACACCTCTGGAAACACCATATATTTT. It yields the protein CASSFFRDTSGNTIYF.

This clonotype has just a few counts. The chain recombines TRBV19 with TRBJ1-1, with 7 bases fitting TRBD1. Looked up from germline, CDR1 is LNHDA and CDR2 is SQIVND (reference sequence). CDR3 length: 14 amino acids. Trimming cost V 4 bases and J 5 bases; bases outside gene matches: 7. CDR3 nucleotides: TGTGCCAGTAGTAGGACAGGCGGATTAACTGAAGCTTTCTTT. Its protein product is CASSRTGGLTEAFF.

V gene TRBV29-1 combines with J gene TRBJ2-5, with 8 bases aligning to TRBD1. V shed 6 bases and J 3 bases; nucleotides not matched to a gene: 9. The germline CDR1 and CDR2 sequences are SQVTM and ANQGSEA. The length of the CDR3 is 14 residues. CDR3 region: CSVADRVGEETQYF. CDR3 DNA: TGCAGCGTCGCGGACAGGGTAGGCGAAGAGACCCAGTACTTC.

The chain recombines TRBV11-2 with TRBJ2-7; TRBD2 aligns across 9 bases. V was clipped by 2 bases and J by 1 base; unmatched bases: 12. The V gene's germline CDR1 is SGHAT and CDR2 FQNNGV. This CDR3 region has 18 residues. The CDR3, as DNA: TGTGCCAGCAGCTTATATCTAGGACTAGCGACCCGATCCTACGAGCAGTACTTC. It encodes CASSLYLGLATRSYEQYF. Full variable domain (rest looked up from reference TRBV11-2 and TRBJ2-7): EAGVAQSPRYKIIEKRQSVAFWCNPISGHATLYWYQQILGQGPKLLIQFQNNGVVDDSQLPKDRFSAERLKGVDSTLKIQPAKLEDSAVYLCASSLYLGLATRSYEQYFGPGTRLTVT.

This clonotype was seen a few times. The CDR3 bases are TGCGCCAGCAGCTTCGCTCGACTAGCGGGAGGAGCCGGGGAGCTGTTTTTT. Translating gives CASSFARLAGGAGELFF. The chain is built from TRBV5-1 and TRBJ2-2; 13 bases line up with TRBD2. Trimming removed 2 bases from V and 6 bases from J; junction bases left unmatched: 7. The germline gives CDR1 SGHRS, CDR2 YFSETQ. The CDR3 consists of 17 residues.

The chain is built from TRBV27 and TRBJ2-1, with a possible D match to TRBD2 (6 bases). The length of the CDR3 is 15 residues. V was cut by 7 bases and J by 2 bases, with 15 bases left in between. Germline V gene lookup returns CDR1 MNHEY and CDR2 SMNVEV (reference sequence). In DNA, the CDR3 is TGTGCCAGCACCGGGGGACGGTTTCCCTACAATGAGCAGTTCTTC. Amino acids: CASTGGRFPYNEQFF.

This clonotype was detected only a few times. The rearrangement joins TRBV5-1 to TRBJ2-3; D possibly corresponds to TRBD1 (5 bases). This CDR3 comprises 14 residues. Germline-derived CDR1 and CDR2 are SGHRS and YFSETQ. With 7 bases removed from V and 2 bases from J, the gap between germline ends came to 14 bases. The CDR3 here is CASGVGQDTDTQYF. Here the CDR3 DNA reads TGCGCCAGCGGCGTTGGACAAGACACAGATACGCAGTATTTT.

The V call is TRBV15, the J call TRBJ2-3; D is possibly TRBD2 (6 bases). The V gene lost 0 bases and the J gene lost 1 base, with 11 bases spanning the gap. Germline CDR1 and CDR2: LNHNV and YYDKDF (reference sequence). CDR3 length: 16 amino acids. CDR3 loop: CATSRESGPRTDTQYF. The CDR3 nucleotides read TGTGCCACCAGCAGAGAGAGCGGGCCTCGCACAGATACGCAGTATTTT.

This clonotype occurred a few times. The V call is TRBV5-6, the J call TRBJ1-2, with D unclear. The CDR3 spans 17 residues. Deletions cut 6 bases from V and 3 bases from J, with 24 bases between. Germline values: CDR1 SGHDT, CDR2 YYEEEE. The DNA for the CDR3 is TGTGCCAGCACGGATTTACGTCGGCAGGCGTTTTACTATGGCTACACCTTC. The encoded protein is CASTDLRRQAFYYGYTF.

The V and J genes are TRBV2 and TRBJ2-1; 7 bases map to TRBD2. CDR1 and CDR2 from the germline V gene are SNHLY and FYNNEI. V was clipped by 4 bases and J by 6 bases; unmatched bases: 6. The CDR3 is 14 amino acids. The CDR3 DNA reads as TGTGCCAGCAGTGGTACTAGCGCCTTCAATGAGCAGTTCTTC. This codes for CASSGTSAFNEQFF.

V and J are TRBV5-1 and TRBJ1-2; 9 bases are shared with TRBD1. The CDR3 length is 13 residues. The germline CDR1 and CDR2 sequences are SGHRS and YFSETQ. J gave up 4 bases and V 5 bases, and 3 bases lay outside the gene matches. For the CDR3, the DNA is TGCGCCAGCAGGTCGACAGGGGGCTATGGCTACACCTTC. It codes for CASRSTGGYGYTF. The variable domain in full, completed from reference TRBV5-1 and TRBJ1-2, reads KAGVTQTPRYLIKTRGQQVTLSCSPISGHRSVSWYQQTPGQGLQFLFEYFSETQRNKGNFPGRFSGRQFSNSRSEMNVSTLELGDSALYLCASRSTGGYGYTFGSGTRLTVV.